These T cell receptor beta chains were read from a single sample in a study of cytomegalovirus exposure and HLA in healthy donors. Repertoires were generated with immunoSEQ multiplex PCR, while TCRdb's copy carries only in-frame clones and drops some. The repertoire holds approximately 82,000 clones, 93% seen once, with about 0.68% in the top ten. The sequenced material came from PBMCs. All receptors come from a man younger than 35 in good health and CMV-seronegative. Both conserved end residues are part of each CDR3. A D gene is named only where the DNA matches it firmly. Rows may omit the clone size; those that give it use once, few, many or a size class.

TRBV7-7	NA	NA	TRBJ2-7	TGTGCTAGCAGCCCCCGTATGGGGGGTGGCGAGCAGTACTTC	CASSPRMGGGEQYF
TRBV5-6	NA	NA	TRBJ2-7	TGTGCCAGCAGCTTGGGGACGCGGGTGTTTCCCGAGCAGTACTTC	CASSLGTRVFPEQYF
TRBV7-9	NA	NA	TRBJ2-7	TGTGCCAGCGCTCGGCGGGATTCCAGCTACGAGCAGTACTTC	CASARRDSSYEQYF
TRBV4-2	TRBD1	NA	TRBJ1-1	TGTGCCAGCAGCCAAGCCTCCCTTGGGACAGACACTGAAGCTTTCTTT	CASSQASLGTDTEAFF
TRBV18	TRBD1	NA	TRBJ1-6	TGTGCCAGCTCAGACCTACACAGGGGTACGGATTCACCCCTCCACTTT	CASSDLHRGTDSPLHF
TRBV11-3	NA	NA	TRBJ1-5	TGTGCCAGCAGCTTGTTCGGGGATCAGCCCCAGCATTTT	CASSLFGDQPQHF
TRBV5-4	TRBD1	once	TRBJ1-2	TGTGCCAGCAGCCCAGGGACAGTTAATCCCCGCCGTGGTGGCTACACCTTC	CASSPGTVNPRRGGYTF
TRBV7-2	TRBD1	NA	TRBJ2-2	TGTGCCAGCAGCCTTGGGACAGCCCAGACCGGGGAGCTGTTTTTT	CASSLGTAQTGELFF
TRBV7-9	TRBD1	NA	TRBJ2-7	TGTGCCAGCGCCTCCGGGACAGCTACCTACGAGCAGTACTTC	CASASGTATYEQYF
TRBV27	TRBD1	few	TRBJ2-5	TGTGCCAGCAGTTTAGGACAGGGGTACCAAGAGACCCAGTACTTC	CASSLGQGYQETQYF
TRBV18	NA	NA	TRBJ1-2	TGTGCCAGCTCACCAGAAGGAGGGGAAGGCTATGGCTACACCTTC	CASSPEGGEGYGYTF
TRBV4-2	NA	NA	TRBJ2-1	TGTGCCAGCAGCCAAGAAGGGGGGGTTCGCTCCTACAATGAGCAGTTCTTC	CASSQEGGVRSYNEQFF
TRBV30	NA	NA	TRBJ1-5	TGTGCCTGGAGTAACGGGGTAAGCAATCAGCCCCAGCATTTT	CAWSNGVSNQPQHF
TRBV21-1	NA	NA	TRBJ1-1	TGTGCCAGCAGCAACCCTGACAGGGCGGTGAACACTGAAGCTTTCTTT	CASSNPDRAVNTEAFF
TRBV27	NA	NA	TRBJ1-5	TGTGCCAGCAGTTTAATAACACCTAGACGTAATCAGCCCCAGCATTTT	CASSLITPRRNQPQHF
TRBV18	NA	NA	TRBJ2-1	TGTGCCAGCTCACCACCGATAAAGACTAGCTCCTACAATGAGCAGTTCTTC	CASSPPIKTSSYNEQFF
TRBV6-5	TRBD1	NA	TRBJ1-5	TGTGCCAGCAGCCCCACGCGGACAGGGAGACAGCCCCAGCATTTT	CASSPTRTGRQPQHF
TRBV7-7	TRBD2	NA	TRBJ2-3	TGTGCTAGCAGCTTAGGTAGGGTGCGGGGGACAGATACGCAGTATTTT	CASSLGRVRGTDTQYF
TRBV27	TRBD1	NA	TRBJ1-6	TGTGCCAGCAGGGCGACAGGGGGGAATTCACCCCTCCACTTT	CASRATGGNSPLHF
TRBV7-2	TRBD2	NA	TRBJ2-7	TGTGCCAGCAGCTCCCGACTAGCGGGAGAGGGCGAGCAGTACTTC	CASSSRLAGEGEQYF
TRBV6-4	TRBD2	NA	TRBJ2-2	TGTGCCAGCAGTGACTCTAAGCGGGAGAACACCGGGGAGCTGTTTTTT	CASSDSKRENTGELFF
TRBV27	NA	NA	TRBJ1-1	TGTGCCAGCAGTTTCAGGGGCTTGAACACTGAAGCTTTCTTT	CASSFRGLNTEAFF
TRBV9	NA	NA	TRBJ2-1	TGTGCCAGCAGCGTAGCTACCGGGAGACGAAATGAGCAGTTCTTC	CASSVATGRRNEQFF
TRBV5-8	NA	NA	TRBJ1-2	TGTGCCAGCAGCCGACTAGCAGGCGGGATTAACTATGGCTACACCTTC	CASSRLAGGINYGYTF
TRBV19	TRBD1	NA	TRBJ1-6	TGTGCCAGTAGTACTACAGGGGTAGATTCACCCCTCCACTTT	CASSTTGVDSPLHF
TRBV6-1	TRBD2	NA	TRBJ2-1	TGTGCCAGCAGTGAAGGTCCGGGACTAGCTCCTTCCAATGAGCAGTTCTTC	CASSEGPGLAPSNEQFF
TRBV19	NA	NA	TRBJ1-1	TGTGCCAGTAGTATCCGAACGGTCACTGAAGCTTTCTTT	CASSIRTVTEAFF
TRBV2	TRBD1	NA	TRBJ2-7	TGTGCCAGCAGTGGGGACAGTCAGTACGAGCAGTACTTC	CASSGDSQYEQYF
TRBV7-6	TRBD1	few	TRBJ1-2	TGTGCCAGCAGCTTAACGGAGGCAAAGGGGGCTGGGGGCTACACCTTC	CASSLTEAKGAGGYTF
TRBV28	TRBD1	NA	TRBJ1-1	TGTGCCAGCAGTCTCCCGCTCACAGGAACAGGGGATACTGAAGCTTTCTTT	CASSLPLTGTGDTEAFF
TRBV6-1	NA	NA	TRBJ1-1	TGTGCCAGCAGCCGATTAAGGAGTTCCACTGAAGCTTTCTTT	CASSRLRSSTEAFF
TRBV2	NA	NA	TRBJ1-2	TGTGCCAGCATGTGGCAGAACTATGGCTACACCTTC	CASMWQNYGYTF
TRBV5-4	NA	NA	TRBJ1-2	TGTGCCAGCAGCTTGGCTGGTCAGGGTTGGTATGGCTACACCTTC	CASSLAGQGWYGYTF
TRBV4-1	TRBD1	NA	TRBJ2-5	TGCGCCAGCAGCCACCGGACAGGGGGGCTCCAAGAGACCCAGTACTTC	CASSHRTGGLQETQYF
TRBV27	NA	NA	TRBJ1-2	TGTGCCAGCAGTTTATTCTCCCCCGACACGGCTAACTATGGCTACACCTTC	CASSLFSPDTANYGYTF
TRBV19	TRBD1	NA	TRBJ1-1	TGTGCCACCGCAGGAGTGATCGGACAGGTGGGGAACACTGAAGCTTTCTTT	CATAGVIGQVGNTEAFF
TRBV19	TRBD1	NA	TRBJ1-1	TGTGCCAGTACCCGGGGACAGGGTGACACTGAAGCTTTCTTT	CASTRGQGDTEAFF
TRBV27	TRBD1	NA	TRBJ1-2	TGTGCCAGCAGTTTTATCTTAGGACAGGGGGGAGAAAGAGGTGGCTACACCTTC	CASSFILGQGGERGGYTF
TRBV7-8	TRBD2	NA	TRBJ2-1	TGTGCCAGCAGCTTAAAGCGGTTAGCGGGAACGTACAATGAGCAGTTCTTC	CASSLKRLAGTYNEQFF
TRBV2	NA	NA	TRBJ2-4	TGTGCCAGCATCGGGGGTGCCAAAAACATTCAGTACTTC	CASIGGAKNIQYF
TRBV30	NA	NA	TRBJ1-1	TGTGCCTGGAATTGGCGGGGAATGAACACTGAAGCTTTCTTT	CAWNWRGMNTEAFF
TRBV6-1	NA	NA	TRBJ1-1	TGTGCCAGCAGTGACGAAGGGGGAAGCACTGAAGCTTTCTTT	CASSDEGGSTEAFF
TRBV7-2	TRBD1	NA	TRBJ2-2	TGTGCCAGCAGCTTGACAGGGTTCGGAACCGGGGAGCTGTTTTTT	CASSLTGFGTGELFF
TRBV7-2	NA	NA	TRBJ2-7	TGTGCCAGCAGCCCTAGCCCGTACGAGCAGTACTTC	CASSPSPYEQYF
TRBV6-5	NA	NA	TRBJ2-1	TGTGCCAGCACCTCTATGGGGGGACCCCAGTTCTTC	CASTSMGGPQFF
TRBV6-5	NA	NA	TRBJ2-7	TGTGCCTGCGGAAACTACGAGCAGTACTTC	CACGNYEQYF
TRBV5-1	TRBD1	NA	TRBJ2-5	TGCGCCAGCAGTGGGGACAGTTCACTCCAAGAGACCCAGTACTTC	CASSGDSSLQETQYF
TRBV18	NA	NA	TRBJ1-1	TGTGCCAGCTCACCGGTAGACATACGCCAGGGTGAAGCTTTCTTT	CASSPVDIRQGEAFF
TRBV19	NA	NA	TRBJ1-2	TGTGCCAGTAGTAAGGAGTGGCGGTTTTATGGCTACACCTTC	CASSKEWRFYGYTF
TRBV5-6	NA	NA	TRBJ1-1	TGTGCCAGCATACCTGGGGAGCTTCCGAACACTGAAGCTTTCTTT	CASIPGELPNTEAFF
TRBV25-1	NA	NA	TRBJ2-7	TGTGCCAACAGTGAAGACACCTCCTACGAGCAGTACTTC	CANSEDTSYEQYF
TRBV11-3	NA	NA	TRBJ1-1	TGTGCCAGCAGCTTTTCTTCAGGTGTGACTGAAGCTTTCTTT	CASSFSSGVTEAFF
TRBV2	NA	NA	TRBJ1-6	TGTGCCAGCAGTGAAGCGCGGGGCAATTCACCCCTCCACTTT	CASSEARGNSPLHF
TRBV4-1	TRBD2	NA	TRBJ2-2	TGCGCCAGCAGCGTGTTAGCGGGAACGAACACCGGGGAGCTGTTTTTT	CASSVLAGTNTGELFF
TRBV12-5	NA	once	TRBJ1-5	TGTGCTAGTGGACCGCGTCCTCAGGGGTTTAGCAATCAGCCCCAGCATTTT	CASGPRPQGFSNQPQHF
TRBV19	TRBD1	NA	TRBJ1-5	TGTGCCAGTAGTACAGGAGAGGGAGGGACAGGCAATAGCAATCAGCCCCAGCATTTT	CASSTGEGGTGNSNQPQHF
TRBV19	TRBD1	once	TRBJ2-3	TGTGCCAGTAGATCGGGACAGGGGGTTACTACAGATACGCAGTATTTT	CASRSGQGVTTDTQYF
TRBV7-9	NA	NA	TRBJ1-2	TGTGCCAGCAGCTCAGGGGTAGCTAACTATGGCTACACCTTC	CASSSGVANYGYTF
TRBV2	NA	NA	TRBJ1-2	TGTGCCAGCAGTTCAGGGGTGAGTGGCTACACCTTC	CASSSGVSGYTF
TRBV4-2	TRBD2	once	TRBJ2-7	TGTGCCAGCAGCGGACGGACTAGCGGGAGAGTTAACGACGAGCAGTACTTC	CASSGRTSGRVNDEQYF